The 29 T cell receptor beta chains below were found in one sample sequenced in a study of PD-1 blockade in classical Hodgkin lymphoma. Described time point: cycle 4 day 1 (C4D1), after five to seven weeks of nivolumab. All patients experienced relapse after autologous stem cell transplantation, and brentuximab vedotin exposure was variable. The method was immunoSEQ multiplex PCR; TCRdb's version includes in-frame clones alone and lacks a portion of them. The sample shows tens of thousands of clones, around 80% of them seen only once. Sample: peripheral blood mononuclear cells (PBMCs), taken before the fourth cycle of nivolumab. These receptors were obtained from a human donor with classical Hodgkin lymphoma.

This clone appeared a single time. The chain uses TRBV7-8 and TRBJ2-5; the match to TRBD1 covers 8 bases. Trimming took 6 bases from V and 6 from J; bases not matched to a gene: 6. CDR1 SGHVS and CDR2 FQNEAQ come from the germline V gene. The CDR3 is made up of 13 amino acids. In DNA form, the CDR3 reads TGTGCCAGCAGTCAACAGGGGGGCAAGACCCAGTACTTC. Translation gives CASSQQGGKTQYF.

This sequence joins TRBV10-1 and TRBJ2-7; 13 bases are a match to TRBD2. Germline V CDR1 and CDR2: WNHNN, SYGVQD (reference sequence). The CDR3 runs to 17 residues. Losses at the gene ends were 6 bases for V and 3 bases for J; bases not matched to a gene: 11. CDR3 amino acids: CASRFGLAGVYFYEQYF. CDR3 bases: TGCGCCAGCAGATTCGGACTAGCGGGAGTTTATTTCTACGAGCAGTACTTC.

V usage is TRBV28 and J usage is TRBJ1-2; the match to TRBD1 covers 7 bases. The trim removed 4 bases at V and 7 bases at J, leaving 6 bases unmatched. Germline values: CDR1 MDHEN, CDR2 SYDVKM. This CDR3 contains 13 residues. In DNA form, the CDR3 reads TGTGCCAGCAGTTCAGGACAGGCGCGTGGCTACACCTTC. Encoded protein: CASSSGQARGYTF.

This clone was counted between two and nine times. The CDR3: CATSSPDRGREQYF. CDR3 coding DNA: TGTGCCACCAGCAGCCCAGACAGGGGGCGCGAGCAGTACTTC. The chain employs TRBV15 and TRBJ2-7; 10 bases are a match to TRBD1. The CDR3 covers 14 residues. After removal of 3 bases from V and 6 bases from J, the junction contained 5 bases not matched to a gene. CDR1 LNHNV and CDR2 YYDKDF come from the germline V gene (reference sequence).

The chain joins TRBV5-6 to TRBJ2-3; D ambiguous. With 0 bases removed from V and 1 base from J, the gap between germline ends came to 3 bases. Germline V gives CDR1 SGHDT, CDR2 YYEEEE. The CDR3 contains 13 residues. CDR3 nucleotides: TGTGCCAGCAGCTTGGTGGGCACAGATACGCAGTATTTT. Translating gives CASSLVGTDTQYF. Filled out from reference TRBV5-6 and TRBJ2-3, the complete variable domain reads DAGVTQSPTHLIKTRGQQVTLRCSPKSGHDTVSWYQQALGQGPQFIFQYYEEEERQRGNFPDRFSGHQFPNYSSELNVNALLLGDSALYLCASSLVGTDTQYFGPGTRLTVL.

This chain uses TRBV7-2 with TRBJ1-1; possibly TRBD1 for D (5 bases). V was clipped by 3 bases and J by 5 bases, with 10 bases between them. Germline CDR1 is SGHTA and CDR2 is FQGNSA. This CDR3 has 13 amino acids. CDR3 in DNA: TGTGCCAGCAGCTTCCGGGACGGAACTGAAGCTTTCTTT. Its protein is CASSFRDGTEAFF.

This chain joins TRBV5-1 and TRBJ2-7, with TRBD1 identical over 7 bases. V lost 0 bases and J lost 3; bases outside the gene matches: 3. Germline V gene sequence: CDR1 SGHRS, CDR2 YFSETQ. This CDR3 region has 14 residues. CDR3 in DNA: TGCGCCAGCAGCTTGGGCGCAGGGGGCTACGAGCAGTACTTC. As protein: CASSLGAGGYEQYF.

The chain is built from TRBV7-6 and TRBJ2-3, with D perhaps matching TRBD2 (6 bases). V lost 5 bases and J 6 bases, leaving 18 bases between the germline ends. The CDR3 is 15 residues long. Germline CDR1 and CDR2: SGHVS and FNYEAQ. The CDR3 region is CASSKGLAMADTQYF. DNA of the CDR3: TGTGCCAGCAGCAAGGGGCTAGCGATGGCGGATACGCAGTATTTT.

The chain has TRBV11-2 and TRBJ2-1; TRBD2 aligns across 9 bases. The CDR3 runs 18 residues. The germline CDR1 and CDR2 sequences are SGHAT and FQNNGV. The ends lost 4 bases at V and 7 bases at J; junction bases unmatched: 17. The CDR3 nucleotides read TGTGCCAGCAGCTCCTATCCCAGATCGCGGGAGGGTGGGAATGAGCAGTTCTTC. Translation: CASSSYPRSREGGNEQFF.

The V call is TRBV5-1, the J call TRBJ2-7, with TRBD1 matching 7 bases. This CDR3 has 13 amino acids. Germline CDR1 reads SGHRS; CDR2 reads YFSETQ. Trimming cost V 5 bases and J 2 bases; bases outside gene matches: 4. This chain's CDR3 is CASRGTETYEQYF. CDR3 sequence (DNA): TGCGCCAGCAGAGGGACAGAAACCTACGAGCAGTACTTC.

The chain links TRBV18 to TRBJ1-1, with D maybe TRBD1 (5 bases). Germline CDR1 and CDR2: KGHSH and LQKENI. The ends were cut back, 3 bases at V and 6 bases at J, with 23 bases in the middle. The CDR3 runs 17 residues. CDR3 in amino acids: CASSPFQVLREESEAFF. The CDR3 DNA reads TGTGCCAGCTCACCGTTCCAGGTGCTCAGGGAGGAGTCTGAAGCTTTCTTT.

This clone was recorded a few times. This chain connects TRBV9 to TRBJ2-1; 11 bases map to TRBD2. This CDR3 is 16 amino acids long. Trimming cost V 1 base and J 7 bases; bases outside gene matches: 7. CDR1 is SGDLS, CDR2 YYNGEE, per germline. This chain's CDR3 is CASSVIHGTSGNEQFF. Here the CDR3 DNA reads TGTGCCAGCAGCGTAATCCACGGGACTAGCGGAAATGAGCAGTTCTTC.

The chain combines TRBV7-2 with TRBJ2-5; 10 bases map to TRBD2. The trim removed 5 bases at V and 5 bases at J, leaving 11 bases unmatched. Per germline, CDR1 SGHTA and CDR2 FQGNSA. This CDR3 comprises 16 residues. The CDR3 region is CASSPGTSARGETQYF. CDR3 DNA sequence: TGTGCCAGCAGCCCCGGGACTAGCGCTCGCGGGGAGACCCAGTACTTC. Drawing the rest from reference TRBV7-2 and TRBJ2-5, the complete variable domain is GAGVSQSPSNKVTEKGKDVELRCDPISGHTALYWYRQSLGQGLEFLIYFQGNSAPDKSGLPSDRFSAERTGGSVSTLTIQRTQQEDSAVYLCASSPGTSARGETQYFGPGTRLLVL.

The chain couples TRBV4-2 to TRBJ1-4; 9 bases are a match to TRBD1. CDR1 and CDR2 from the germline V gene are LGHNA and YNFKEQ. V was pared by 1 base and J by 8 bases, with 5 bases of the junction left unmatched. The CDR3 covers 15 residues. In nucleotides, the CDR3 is TGTGCCAGCAGCCAAGCCGGGACAGGGTCGGAAAAACTGTTTTTT. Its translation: CASSQAGTGSEKLFF.

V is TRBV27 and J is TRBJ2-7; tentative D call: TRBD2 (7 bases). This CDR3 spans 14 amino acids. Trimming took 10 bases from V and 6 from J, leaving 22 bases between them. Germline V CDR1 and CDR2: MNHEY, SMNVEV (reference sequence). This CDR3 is CATQGFAGVSEQYF. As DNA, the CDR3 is TGTGCCACCCAGGGGTTCGCGGGAGTATCCGAGCAGTACTTC.

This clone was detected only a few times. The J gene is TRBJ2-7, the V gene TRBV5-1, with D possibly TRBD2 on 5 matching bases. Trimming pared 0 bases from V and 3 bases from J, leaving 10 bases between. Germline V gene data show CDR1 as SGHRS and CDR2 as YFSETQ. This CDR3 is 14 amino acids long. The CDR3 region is CASSLANEGYEQYF. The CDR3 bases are TGCGCCAGCAGCTTGGCAAACGAGGGCTACGAGCAGTACTTC.

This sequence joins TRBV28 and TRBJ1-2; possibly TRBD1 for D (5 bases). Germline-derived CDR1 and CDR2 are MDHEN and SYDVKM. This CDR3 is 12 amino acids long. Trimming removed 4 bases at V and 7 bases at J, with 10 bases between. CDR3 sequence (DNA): TGTGCCAGCAGTTGGGACCTGGGTGGCTACACCTTC. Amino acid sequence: CASSWDLGGYTF.

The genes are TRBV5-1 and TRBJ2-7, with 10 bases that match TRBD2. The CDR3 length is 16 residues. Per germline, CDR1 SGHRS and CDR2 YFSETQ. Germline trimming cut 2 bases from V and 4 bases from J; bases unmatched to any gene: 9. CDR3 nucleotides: TGCGCCAGCAGCTTAACTCCCGGGACTAGCGCTTACGAGCAGTACTTC. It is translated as CASSLTPGTSAYEQYF.

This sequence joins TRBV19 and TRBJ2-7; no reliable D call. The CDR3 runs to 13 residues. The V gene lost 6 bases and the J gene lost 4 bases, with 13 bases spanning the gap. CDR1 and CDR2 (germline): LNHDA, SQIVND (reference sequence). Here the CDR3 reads CASSSQASYEQYF. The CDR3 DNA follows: TGTGCCAGTAGCTCCCAGGCCAGTTACGAGCAGTACTTC.

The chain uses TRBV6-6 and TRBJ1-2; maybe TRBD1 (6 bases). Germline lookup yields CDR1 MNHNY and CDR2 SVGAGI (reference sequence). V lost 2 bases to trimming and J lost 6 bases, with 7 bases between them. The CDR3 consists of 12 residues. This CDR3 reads CASSYRGNGYTF. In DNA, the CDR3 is TGTGCCAGCAGTTACAGGGGGAATGGCTACACCTTC.

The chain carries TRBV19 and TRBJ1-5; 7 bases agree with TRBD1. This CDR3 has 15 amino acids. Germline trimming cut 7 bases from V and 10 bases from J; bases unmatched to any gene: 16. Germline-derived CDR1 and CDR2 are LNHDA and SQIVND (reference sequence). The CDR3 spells CASTDTGDGRYPQHF. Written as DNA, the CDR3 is TGTGCCAGTACCGATACAGGGGACGGGCGGTACCCCCAGCATTTT.

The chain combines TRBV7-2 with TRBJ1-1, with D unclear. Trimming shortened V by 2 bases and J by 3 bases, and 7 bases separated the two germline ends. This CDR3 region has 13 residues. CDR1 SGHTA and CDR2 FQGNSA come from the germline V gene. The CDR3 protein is CASSLRSYTEAFF. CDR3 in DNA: TGTGCCAGCAGCTTACGGTCATACACTGAAGCTTTCTTT.

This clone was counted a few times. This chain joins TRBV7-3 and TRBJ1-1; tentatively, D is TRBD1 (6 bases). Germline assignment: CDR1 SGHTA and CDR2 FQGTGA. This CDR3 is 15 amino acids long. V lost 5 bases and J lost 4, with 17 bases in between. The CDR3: CASSQGRGYGTEAFF. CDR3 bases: TGTGCCAGCAGCCAAGGGAGGGGGTATGGCACTGAAGCTTTCTTT.

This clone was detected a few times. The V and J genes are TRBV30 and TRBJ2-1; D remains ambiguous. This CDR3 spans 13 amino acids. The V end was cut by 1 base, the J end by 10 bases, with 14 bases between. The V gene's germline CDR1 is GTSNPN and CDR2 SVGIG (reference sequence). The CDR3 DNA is TGTGCCTGGAGTGAGAATGGGCCGCTCGAGCAGTTCTTC. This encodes CAWSENGPLEQFF.

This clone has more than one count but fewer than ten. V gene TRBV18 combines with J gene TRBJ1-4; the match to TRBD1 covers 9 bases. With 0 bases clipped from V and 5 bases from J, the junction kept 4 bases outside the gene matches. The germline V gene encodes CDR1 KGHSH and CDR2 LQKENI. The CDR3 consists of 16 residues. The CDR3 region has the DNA TGTGCCAGCTCACCACCTCCGGACAGGGGAAATGAAAAACTGTTTTTT. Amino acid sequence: CASSPPPDRGNEKLFF. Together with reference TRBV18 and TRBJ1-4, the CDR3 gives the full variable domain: NAGVMQNPRHLVRRRGQEARLRCSPMKGHSHVYWYRQLPEEGLKFMVYLQKENIIDESGMPKERFSAEFPKEGPSILRIQQVVRGDSAAYFCASSPPPDRGNEKLFFGSGTQLSVL.

CDR3 protein: CASSLGGSTYNEQFF. The CDR3 DNA follows: TGCGCCAGCAGCTTGGGAGGGTCAACCTACAATGAGCAGTTCTTC. The chain joins TRBV5-1 to TRBJ2-1; D perhaps matches TRBD2 (5 bases). From germline, CDR1 is SGHRS and CDR2 YFSETQ. V gave up 0 bases and J gave up 2 bases, with 9 bases separating them. This CDR3 spans 15 amino acids.

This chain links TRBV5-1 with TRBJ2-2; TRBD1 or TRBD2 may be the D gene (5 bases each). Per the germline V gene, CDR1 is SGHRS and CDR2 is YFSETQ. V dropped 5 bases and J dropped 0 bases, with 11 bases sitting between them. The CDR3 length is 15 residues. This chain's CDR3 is CASRPRGANTGELFF. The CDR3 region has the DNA TGCGCCAGCAGACCCAGAGGGGCGAACACCGGGGAGCTGTTTTTT.

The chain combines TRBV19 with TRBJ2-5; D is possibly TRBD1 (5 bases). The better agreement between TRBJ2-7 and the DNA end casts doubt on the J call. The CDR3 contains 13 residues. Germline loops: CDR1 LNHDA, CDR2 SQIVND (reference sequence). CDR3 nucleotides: TGTGCCAGTAGTCCCGACAGATCCTACGAGCAGTACTTC. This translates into CASSPDRSYEQYF.

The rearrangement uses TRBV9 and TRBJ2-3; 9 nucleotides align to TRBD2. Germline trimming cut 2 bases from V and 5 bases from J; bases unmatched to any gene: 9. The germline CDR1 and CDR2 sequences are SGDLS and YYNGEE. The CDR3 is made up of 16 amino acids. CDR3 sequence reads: CASSVMAGGPRDTQYF. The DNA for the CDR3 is TGTGCCAGCAGCGTGATGGCGGGAGGGCCGCGAGATACGCAGTATTTT.